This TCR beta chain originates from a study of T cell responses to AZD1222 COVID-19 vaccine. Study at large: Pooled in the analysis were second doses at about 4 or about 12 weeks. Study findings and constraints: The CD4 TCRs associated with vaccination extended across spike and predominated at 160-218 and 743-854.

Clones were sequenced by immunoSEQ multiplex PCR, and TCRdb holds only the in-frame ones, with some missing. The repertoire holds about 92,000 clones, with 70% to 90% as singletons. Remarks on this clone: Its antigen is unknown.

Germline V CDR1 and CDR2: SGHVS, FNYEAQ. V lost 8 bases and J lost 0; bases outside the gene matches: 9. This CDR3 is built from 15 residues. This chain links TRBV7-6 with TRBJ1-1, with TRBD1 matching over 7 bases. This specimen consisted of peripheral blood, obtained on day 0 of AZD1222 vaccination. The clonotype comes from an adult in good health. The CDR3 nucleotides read TGTGCCAGCGTTGAGGCAGGGGGGATGAACACTGAAGCTTTCTTT. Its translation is CASVEAGGMNTEAFF.